These 27 T cell receptor beta chains share one sample of origin, sequenced in a study of cytomegalovirus exposure and HLA in healthy donors. Clones were sequenced by immunoSEQ multiplex PCR, and TCRdb holds only the in-frame ones, with some missing. Counted here are roughly 310,000 clones, over 75% occurring once; the ten biggest clones make up around 0.96%. The sequenced sample consisted of PBMCs. The source of these receptors is a man younger than 45 in good health and CMV-seronegative.

Only one count was recorded for this clone. Here the CDR3 DNA reads TGTGCCAGTAGCCGCCGGACAGGGGAGGACTATGGCTACACCTTC. Translating gives CASSRRTGEDYGYTF. The V and J genes are TRBV19 and TRBJ1-2; TRBD1 agrees at 9 bases. The CDR3 contains 15 residues. V lost 6 bases, J lost 3 bases, and 8 bases stayed unmatched. In germline, CDR1 is LNHDA, CDR2 SQIVND (reference sequence).

The sample holds one count of this clone. The chain is built from TRBV18 and TRBJ1-3, with 8 bases that match TRBD1. The CDR3 extends over 15 amino acids. Germline CDR1 is KGHSH and CDR2 is LQKENI. V lost 3 bases to trimming and J lost 2 bases; unmatched junction nucleotides: 3. The CDR3 here is CASSPATGAGNTIYF. The CDR3 DNA reads TGTGCCAGCTCACCCGCGACAGGGGCTGGAAACACCATATATTTT.

The chain recombines TRBV15 with TRBJ2-1; 9 nucleotides align to TRBD1. The V and J ends lost 1 base and 4 bases, in that order; junction bases with no gene match: 5. CDR1 is LNHNV, CDR2 YYDKDF, per germline (reference sequence). The CDR3 consists of 16 residues. CDR3 sequence reads: CATSRGRTGVYNEQFF. CDR3 DNA: TGTGCCACCAGCAGAGGGAGGACAGGGGTGTACAATGAGCAGTTCTTC.

The rearrangement uses TRBV2 and TRBJ1-2, with D perhaps matching TRBD1 (6 bases). V gave up 6 bases and J gave up 1 base, with 9 bases separating them. CDR3 length equals 13 residues. In germline, CDR1 is SNHLY, CDR2 FYNNEI. The CDR3: CASRTGHNYGYTF. In DNA form, the CDR3 reads TGTGCCAGCAGAACGGGACATAACTATGGCTACACCTTC.

This chain joins TRBV5-1 and TRBJ2-7, with 8 nucleotides matching TRBD2. The V gene's germline CDR1 is SGHRS and CDR2 YFSETQ. This CDR3 is 12 amino acids long. Trimming took 3 bases from V and 5 from J; bases not matched to a gene: 1. The CDR3 region has the DNA TGCGCCAGCAGCTGGCGGGGGGACGAGCAGTACTTC. This codes for CASSWRGDEQYF.

V gene TRBV28 combines with J gene TRBJ1-3, with D tentatively TRBD1 (6 bases). The CDR3 runs 14 residues. Trimming cost V 8 bases and J 1 base, with 12 bases left between them. Per the germline V gene, CDR1 is MDHEN and CDR2 is SYDVKM. CDR3 nucleotides: TGTGCCAGCGGACTCGGACAGTCTGGAAACACCATATATTTT. It specifies CASGLGQSGNTIYF.

The genes are TRBV7-9 and TRBJ2-7; 14 bases are shared with TRBD2. This CDR3 has 17 amino acids. Per germline, CDR1 SEHNR and CDR2 FQNEAQ (reference sequence). The V gene end was trimmed by 1 base and the J gene end by 2 bases; junction bases not matched to a gene: 4. CDR3 residues: CASSLGTSGGTTYEQYF. CDR3 sequence (DNA): TGTGCCAGCAGCTTAGGGACTAGCGGGGGGACAACCTACGAGCAGTACTTC.

The V and J genes are TRBV6-5 and TRBJ1-2; D is perhaps TRBD1 (5 bases). The CDR3 contains 13 residues. Trimming shortened V by 1 base and J by 6 bases, and 9 bases separated the two germline ends. Germline V gives CDR1 MNHEY, CDR2 SVGAGI. The CDR3 protein is CASSYWTKDGYTF. In DNA, the CDR3 is TGTGCCAGCAGTTACTGGACAAAGGATGGCTACACCTTC.

This clone appeared once. This sequence joins TRBV27 and TRBJ1-4; maybe TRBD1 (5 bases). The CDR3 consists of 15 residues. Trimming took off 5 bases at V and 4 bases at J, with 14 bases between the two ends. The germline CDR1 and CDR2 sequences are MNHEY and SMNVEV (reference sequence). CDR3 loop: CASSTQGWGNEKLFF. The CDR3 bases are TGTGCCAGCAGTACCCAGGGATGGGGTAATGAAAAACTGTTTTTT.

The chain links TRBV11-3 to TRBJ2-5; 8 bases align to TRBD1. The CDR3 consists of 15 residues. Trimming at V came to 8 bases and at J to 5 bases, leaving 13 bases not matched to a gene. Germline values: CDR1 SGHNT, CDR2 YENEEA. The CDR3 coding sequence is TGTGCCAGCTCCCCAGGGGGCGTCACTTCTGAGACCCAGTACTTC. The encoded protein is CASSPGGVTSETQYF. Supplemented by reference TRBV11-3 and TRBJ2-5, the full variable domain reads EAGVVQSPRYKIIEKKQPVAFWCNPISGHNTLYWYLQNLGQGPELLIRYENEEAVDDSQLPKDRFSAERLKGVDSTLKIQPAELGDSAVYLCASSPGGVTSETQYFGPGTRLLVL.

The DNA of the CDR3 is TGTGCCAGCAGTTTTAACGGTAAAAACATTCAGTACTTC. It is translated as CASSFNGKNIQYF. This chain joins TRBV27 and TRBJ2-4; no reliable D call. V gave up 3 bases and J gave up 4 bases, with 7 bases separating them. The CDR3 runs 13 residues. Germline loops: CDR1 MNHEY, CDR2 SMNVEV (reference sequence).

The gene calls are TRBV10-3 and TRBJ2-1; 7 positions match TRBD1. The CDR3 totals 14 residues. The V gene end was trimmed by 7 bases and the J gene end by 9 bases; junction bases not matched to a gene: 12. CDR1 and CDR2 from the germline V gene are ENHRY and SYGVKD. The CDR3 region is CAIKIGQESSEQFF. The CDR3 nucleotides are TGTGCCATCAAAATCGGACAGGAGAGTAGTGAGCAGTTCTTC.

The chain carries TRBV4-3 and TRBJ1-4, with D perhaps TRBD1 (5 bases). The V gene lost 0 bases and the J gene lost 7 bases, with 15 bases spanning the gap. CDR1 is LGHNA, CDR2 YSLEER, per germline. CDR3 length: 16 amino acids. CDR3 region: CASSQELGGKGEKLFF. The CDR3 DNA sequence: TGCGCCAGCAGCCAAGAGTTGGGGGGGAAAGGTGAAAAACTGTTTTTT.

This chain joins TRBV4-3 and TRBJ2-1, with TRBD2 matching over 7 bases. CDR1 LGHNA and CDR2 YSLEER come from the germline V gene. The CDR3 has 16 amino acids. Trimming removed 2 bases from V and 4 bases from J; junction bases left unmatched: 8. The CDR3 region has the DNA TGCGCCAGCAGCCAACTTATCCGGGGGGTTTACAATGAGCAGTTCTTC. Amino acid sequence: CASSQLIRGVYNEQFF.

The chain has TRBV4-2 and TRBJ2-7; TRBD1 matches at 7 bases. Germline V gene data show CDR1 as LGHNA and CDR2 as YNFKEQ. This CDR3 contains 15 residues. V lost 1 base and J lost 2; bases outside the gene matches: 5. The CDR3 DNA is TGTGCCAGCAGCCAAGGGGGGACAGAAACCTACGAGCAGTACTTC. Its translation: CASSQGGTETYEQYF.

This clone was picked up one time. The rearrangement joins TRBV7-9 to TRBJ2-5, with TRBD1 matching 7 bases. This CDR3 contains 15 residues. In germline, CDR1 is SEHNR, CDR2 FQNEAQ (reference sequence). Unmatched junction bases numbered 7, after V lost 2 bases and J lost 4 bases. This chain's CDR3 is CASSLPHRGTETQYF. DNA for the CDR3: TGTGCCAGCAGCTTACCCCACAGGGGAACAGAGACCCAGTACTTC.

CDR3 nucleotide sequence: TGTGCCAGCAGCTTACCGTCCTACGAGCAGTACTTC. This encodes CASSLPSYEQYF. The rearrangement uses TRBV7-9 and TRBJ2-7; D remains ambiguous. V was clipped by 2 bases and J by 1 base, with 3 bases between them. This CDR3 has 12 amino acids. The V gene's germline CDR1 is SEHNR and CDR2 FQNEAQ (reference sequence). Drawing the rest from reference TRBV7-9 and TRBJ2-7, the complete variable domain is DTGVSQNPRHKITKRGQNVTFRCDPISEHNRLYWYRQTLGQGPEFLTYFQNEAQLEKSRLLSDRFSAERPKGSFSTLEIQRTEQGDSAMYLCASSLPSYEQYFGPGTRLTVT.

J is TRBJ1-6 and V is TRBV5-4; unclear D gene. The CDR3 runs 14 residues. Germline V gives CDR1 SGHNT, CDR2 YYREEE (reference sequence). Trimming left V 0 bases short and J 7 bases short, with 8 bases between. This CDR3 is CASSLELLNSPLHF. Written as DNA, the CDR3 is TGTGCCAGCAGCTTGGAACTGTTGAATTCACCCCTCCACTTT.

V gene TRBV19 combines with J gene TRBJ2-1; TRBD2 aligns across 14 bases. The junction had 5 bases not matched to a gene; V was cut back by 8 bases and J by 2 bases. The CDR3 runs to 16 residues. In germline, CDR1 is LNHDA, CDR2 SQIVND (reference sequence). CDR3 DNA: TGTGCCAGTCGACGGACTAGCGGGGGGACCTACAATGAGCAGTTCTTC. Encoded protein: CASRRTSGGTYNEQFF.

This clone has only one observation. The chain recombines TRBV7-7 with TRBJ2-5, with D perhaps TRBD2 (6 bases). Trimming took 10 bases from V and 1 from J, leaving 22 bases between them. The CDR3 consists of 16 residues. Germline V CDR1 and CDR2: SSHAT, FNYEAQ (reference sequence). The CDR3 DNA follows: TGTGCCACCGAGCCGCGGGGTGGTCGGTTCCAAGAGACCCAGTACTTC. As protein: CATEPRGGRFQETQYF. Full variable domain (remainder filled in from reference TRBV7-7 and TRBJ2-5): GAGVSQSPRYKVTKRGQDVTLRCDPISSHATLYWYQQALGQGPEFLTYFNYEAQPDKSGLPSDRFSAERPEGSISTLTIQRTEQRDSAMYRCATEPRGGRFQETQYFGPGTRLLVL.

This sequence joins TRBV28 and TRBJ2-2, with D perhaps matching TRBD2 (6 bases). Germline loops: CDR1 MDHEN, CDR2 SYDVKM. The CDR3 has 14 residues. Trimming pared 1 base from V and 5 bases from J, leaving 8 bases between. The CDR3 loop is CASSLYGGTGELFF. The CDR3 DNA reads TGTGCCAGCAGTTTATATGGGGGGACCGGGGAGCTGTTTTTT.

This chain uses TRBV5-1 with TRBJ2-1; 12 nucleotides line up with TRBD2. Germline V gives CDR1 SGHRS, CDR2 YFSETQ. V lost 3 bases, J lost 3 bases, and 16 bases stayed unmatched. CDR3 length: 20 residues. CDR3 nucleotide sequence: TGCGCCAGCAGCTCGGGACCTGGCTGGACTAGCGGGGAGGTCTACAATGAGCAGTTCTTC. Its translation is CASSSGPGWTSGEVYNEQFF.

The chain recombines TRBV27 with TRBJ1-1, with TRBD1 matching over 7 bases. V gave up 5 bases and J gave up 4 bases; unmatched junction bases: 10. This CDR3 has 15 amino acids. From germline, CDR1 is MNHEY and CDR2 SMNVEV (reference sequence). CDR3 protein: CASSTYRGVGTEAFF. The CDR3 coding sequence is TGTGCCAGCAGTACCTACAGGGGAGTTGGCACTGAAGCTTTCTTT.

The V gene is TRBV7-9, the J gene TRBJ1-2, with 8 bases that match TRBD1. The CDR3 has 17 amino acids. Germline-derived CDR1 and CDR2 are SEHNR and FQNEAQ (reference sequence). Trimming removed 5 bases from V and 2 bases from J; junction bases left unmatched: 13. The CDR3 DNA reads as TGTGCCAGCAGCCCCCTGCCTTCGGGACAGGCGAACTATGGCTACACCTTC. As protein: CASSPLPSGQANYGYTF.

This chain connects TRBV19 to TRBJ2-3; D call uncertain. V lost 6 bases to trimming and J lost 0 bases, with 7 bases between them. The CDR3 covers 13 residues. Germline V gives CDR1 LNHDA, CDR2 SQIVND (reference sequence). This chain's CDR3 is CASRQISTDTQYF. The CDR3 bases are TGTGCCAGTAGACAGATTAGCACAGATACGCAGTATTTT.

This clone has a handful of counts. This rearrangement joins TRBV10-3 to TRBJ1-6, with D perhaps TRBD1 (5 bases). The germline CDR1 and CDR2 sequences are ENHRY and SYGVKD. This CDR3 spans 16 amino acids. Between the trimmed V and J ends, which lost 3 bases and 8 bases, there was a span of 17 bases. The CDR3 loop is CAISDGWIRADSPLHF. DNA of the CDR3: TGTGCCATCAGTGATGGGTGGATCAGGGCGGATTCACCCCTCCACTTT.

The V call is TRBV7-2, the J call TRBJ2-3; D may be TRBD1 (5 bases). Trimming stripped 1 base from V and 2 bases from J, with 10 bases between. Germline-derived CDR1 and CDR2 are SGHTA and FQGNSA. This CDR3 contains 15 residues. The CDR3 coding sequence is TGTGCCAGCAGCTTAGTCCAGGGAATCACAGATACGCAGTATTTT. Translated: CASSLVQGITDTQYF.